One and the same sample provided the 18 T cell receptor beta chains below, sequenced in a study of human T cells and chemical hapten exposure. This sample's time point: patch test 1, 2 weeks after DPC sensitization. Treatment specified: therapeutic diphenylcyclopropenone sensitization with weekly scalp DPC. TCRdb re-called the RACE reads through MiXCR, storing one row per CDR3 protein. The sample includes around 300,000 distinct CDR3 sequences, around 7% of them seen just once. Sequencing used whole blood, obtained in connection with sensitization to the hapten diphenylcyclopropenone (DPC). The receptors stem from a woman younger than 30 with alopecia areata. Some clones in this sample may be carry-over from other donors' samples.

The CDR3: CASSQSGNGYTF. Here the CDR3 DNA reads TGTGCCAGCAGTCAATCTGGAAACGGCTACACCTTC. V and J are TRBV6-2 or TRBV6-3 and TRBJ1-2, with D hard to call. The germline V gene encodes CDR1 MNHEY and CDR2 SVGEGT. The CDR3 length is 12 residues. With 5 bases removed from V and 8 bases from J, the gap between germline ends came to 12 bases.

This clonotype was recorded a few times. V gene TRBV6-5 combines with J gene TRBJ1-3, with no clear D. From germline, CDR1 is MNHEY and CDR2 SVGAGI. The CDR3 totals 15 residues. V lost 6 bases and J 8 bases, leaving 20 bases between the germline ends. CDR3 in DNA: TGTGCCAGCAGAGCTACAGATTTAGGCGAGGACACCATATATTTT. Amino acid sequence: CASRATDLGEDTIYF.

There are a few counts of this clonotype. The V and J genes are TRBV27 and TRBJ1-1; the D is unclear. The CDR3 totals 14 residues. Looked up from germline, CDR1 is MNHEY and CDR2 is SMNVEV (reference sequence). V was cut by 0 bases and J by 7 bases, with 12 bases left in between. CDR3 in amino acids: CASSLSGGGNEAFF. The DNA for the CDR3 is TGTGCCAGCAGTTTATCTGGAGGTGGTAATGAAGCTTTCTTT.

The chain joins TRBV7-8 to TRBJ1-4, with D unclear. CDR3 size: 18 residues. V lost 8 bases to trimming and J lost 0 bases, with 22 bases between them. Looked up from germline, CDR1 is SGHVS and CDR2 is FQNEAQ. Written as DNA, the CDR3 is TGTGCCAGCTCCCGGGCCAGTCCAAATGGTGCAACTAATGAAAAACTGTTTTTT. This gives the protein CASSRASPNGATNEKLFF.

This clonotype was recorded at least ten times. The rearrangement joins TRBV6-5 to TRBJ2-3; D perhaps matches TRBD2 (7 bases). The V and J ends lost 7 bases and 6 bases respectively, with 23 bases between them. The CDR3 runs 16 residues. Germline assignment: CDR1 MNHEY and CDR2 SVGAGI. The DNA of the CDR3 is TGTGCCAGCACCCCCGATAAGGGGGGGGCGGGCGATACGCAGTATTTT. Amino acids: CASTPDKGGAGDTQYF.

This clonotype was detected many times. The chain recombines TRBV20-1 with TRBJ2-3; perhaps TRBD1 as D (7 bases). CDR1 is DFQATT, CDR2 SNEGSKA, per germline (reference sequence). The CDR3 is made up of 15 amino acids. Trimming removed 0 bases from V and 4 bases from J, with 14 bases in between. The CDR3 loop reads CSARDSSRGADTQYF. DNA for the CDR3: TGCAGTGCTAGAGATAGTTCCAGGGGGGCAGATACGCAGTATTTT.

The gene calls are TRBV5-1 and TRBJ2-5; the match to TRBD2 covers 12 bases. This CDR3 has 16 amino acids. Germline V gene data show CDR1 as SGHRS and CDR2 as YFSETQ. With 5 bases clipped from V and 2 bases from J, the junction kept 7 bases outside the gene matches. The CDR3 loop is CASSPGLAGPQETQYF. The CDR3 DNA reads TGCGCCAGCAGTCCCGGACTAGCGGGGCCTCAAGAGACCCAGTACTTC.

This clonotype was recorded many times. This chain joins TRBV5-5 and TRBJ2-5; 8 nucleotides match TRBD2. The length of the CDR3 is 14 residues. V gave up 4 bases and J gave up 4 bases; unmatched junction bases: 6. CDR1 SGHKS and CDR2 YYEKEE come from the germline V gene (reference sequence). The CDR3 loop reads CASSDGGALETQYF. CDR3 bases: TGTGCCAGCAGCGACGGGGGGGCCCTAGAGACCCAGTACTTC. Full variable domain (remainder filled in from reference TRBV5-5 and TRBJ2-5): DAGVTQSPTHLIKTRGQQVTLRCSPISGHKSVSWYQQVLGQGPQFIFQYYEKEERGRGNFPDRFSARQFPNYSSELNVNALLLGDSALYLCASSDGGALETQYFGPGTRLLVL.

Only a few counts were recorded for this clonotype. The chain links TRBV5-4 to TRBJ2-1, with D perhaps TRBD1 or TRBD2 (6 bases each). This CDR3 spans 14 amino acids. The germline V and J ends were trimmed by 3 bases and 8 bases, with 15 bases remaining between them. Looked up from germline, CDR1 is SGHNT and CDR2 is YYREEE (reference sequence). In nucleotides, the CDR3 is TGTGCCAGCAGCTCTACCGACGGGGGCTATGAGCAGTTCTTC. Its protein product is CASSSTDGGYEQFF.

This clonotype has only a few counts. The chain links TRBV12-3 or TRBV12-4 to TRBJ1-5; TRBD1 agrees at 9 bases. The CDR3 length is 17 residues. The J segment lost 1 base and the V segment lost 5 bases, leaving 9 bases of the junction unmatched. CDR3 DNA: TGTGCCAGCAGTAAGAGGACAGGGGCCTTAAGCAATCAGCCCCAGCATTTT. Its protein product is CASSKRTGALSNQPQHF.

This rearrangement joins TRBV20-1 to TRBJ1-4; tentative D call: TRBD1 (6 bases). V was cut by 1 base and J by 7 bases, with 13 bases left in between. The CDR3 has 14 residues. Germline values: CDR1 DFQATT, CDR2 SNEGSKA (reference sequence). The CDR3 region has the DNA TGCAGTGCTAGAGCGGGGGCCACTCCTGAAAAACTGTTTTTT. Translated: CSARAGATPEKLFF.

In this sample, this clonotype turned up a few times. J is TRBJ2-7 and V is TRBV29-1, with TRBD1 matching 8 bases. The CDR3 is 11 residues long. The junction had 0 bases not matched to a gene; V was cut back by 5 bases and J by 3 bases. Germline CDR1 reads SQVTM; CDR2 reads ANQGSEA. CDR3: CSVTGGYEQYF. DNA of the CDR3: TGCAGCGTTACAGGGGGCTACGAGCAGTACTTC.

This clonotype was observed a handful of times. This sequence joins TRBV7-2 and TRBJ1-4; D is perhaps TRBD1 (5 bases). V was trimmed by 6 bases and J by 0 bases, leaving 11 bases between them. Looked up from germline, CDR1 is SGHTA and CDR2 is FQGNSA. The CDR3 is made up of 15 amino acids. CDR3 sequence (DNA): TGTGCCAGCAGTCGGCAGGGTGCAACTAATGAAAAACTGTTTTTT. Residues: CASSRQGATNEKLFF.

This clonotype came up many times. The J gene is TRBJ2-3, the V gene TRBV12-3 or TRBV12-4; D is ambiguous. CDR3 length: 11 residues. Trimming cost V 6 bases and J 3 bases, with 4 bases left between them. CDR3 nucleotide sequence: TGTGCCAGCAGCCGAACAGATACGCAGTATTTT. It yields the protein CASSRTDTQYF.

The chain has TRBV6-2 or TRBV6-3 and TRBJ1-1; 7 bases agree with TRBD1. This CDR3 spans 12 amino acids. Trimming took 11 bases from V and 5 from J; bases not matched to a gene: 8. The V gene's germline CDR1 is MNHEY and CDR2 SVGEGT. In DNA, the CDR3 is TGTGCCTCGCGGGAGGGGGCGACTGAAGCTTTCTTT. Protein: CASREGATEAFF.

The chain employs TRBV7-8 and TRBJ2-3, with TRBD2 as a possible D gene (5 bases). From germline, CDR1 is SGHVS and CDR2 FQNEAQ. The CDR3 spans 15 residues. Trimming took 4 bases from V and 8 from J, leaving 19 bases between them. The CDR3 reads CASSYEETRFVTQYF. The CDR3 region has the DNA TGTGCCAGCAGCTATGAGGAAACTAGATTCGTTACGCAGTATTTT.

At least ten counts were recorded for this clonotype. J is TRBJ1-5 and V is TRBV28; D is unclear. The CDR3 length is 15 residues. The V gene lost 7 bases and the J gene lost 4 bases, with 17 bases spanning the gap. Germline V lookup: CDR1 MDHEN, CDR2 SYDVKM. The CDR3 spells CASIRVRSRNQPQHF. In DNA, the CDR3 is TGTGCCAGCATCCGGGTGAGGTCAAGGAATCAGCCCCAGCATTTT.

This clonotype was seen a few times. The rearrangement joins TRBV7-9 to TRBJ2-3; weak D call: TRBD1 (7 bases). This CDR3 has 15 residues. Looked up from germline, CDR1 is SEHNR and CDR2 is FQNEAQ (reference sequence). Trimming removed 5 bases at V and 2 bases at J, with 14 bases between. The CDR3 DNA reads TGTGCCAGCAGCGGAGGGGACAGACTCACAGATACGCAGTATTTT. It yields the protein CASSGGDRLTDTQYF.